The 26 T cell receptor beta chains given below trace back to one sample, sequenced in a study of neurological immune-mediated disorders. Via MiXCR, TCRdb re-called the 5' RACE reads, giving one row per CDR3 protein. Of 30,000 to 40,000 distinct CDR3 sequences in the sample, 3% to 4.5% were seen once. Specimen: PBMCs. These receptors were taken from a man younger than 45 with multiple sclerosis.

This clonotype was recorded many times. The chain joins TRBV4-2 to TRBJ1-1; 7 nucleotides agree with TRBD1. The V gene's germline CDR1 is LGHNA and CDR2 YNFKEQ. J gave up 1 base and V 1 base, and 6 bases lay outside the gene matches. CDR3 length: 16 amino acids. CDR3 sequence (DNA): TGTGCCAGCAGCCAAGGACAGGGTCGGGGGAACACTGAAGCTTTCTTT. This codes for CASSQGQGRGNTEAFF.

This clonotype was picked up many times. This chain connects TRBV9 to TRBJ2-1; D unresolved. Between the trimmed V and J ends, which lost 5 bases and 0 bases, there was a span of 6 bases. CDR1 is SGDLS, CDR2 YYNGEE, per germline. This CDR3 is 13 amino acids long. The CDR3 sequence is CASSLFSYNEQFF. CDR3 DNA: TGTGCCAGCAGTCTATTCTCCTACAATGAGCAGTTCTTC.

This clonotype was found many times. The chain uses TRBV7-2 and TRBJ2-7; unclear D gene. Trimming removed 0 bases at V and 2 bases at J, with 11 bases between. CDR3 length: 15 amino acids. Germline CDR1 SGHTA, CDR2 FQGNSA. CDR3 residues: CASSLAITGPYEQYF. Here the CDR3 DNA reads TGTGCCAGCAGCTTAGCCATCACGGGCCCCTACGAGCAGTACTTC.

This clonotype was detected ten times or more. The chain has TRBV7-2 and TRBJ2-3, with 13 bases that match TRBD2. The germline CDR1 and CDR2 sequences are SGHTA and FQGNSA. The CDR3 spans 15 residues. With V trimmed by 2 bases and J by 4 bases, 0 bases remained unmatched. In nucleotides, the CDR3 is TGTGCCAGCAGCTTAACTAGCGGGGGGGCAGATACGCAGTATTTT. This codes for CASSLTSGGADTQYF.

This clonotype was seen many times. CDR3 region: CSARRGTNTYEQYF. As DNA, the CDR3 is TGCAGTGCTAGACGGGGGACAAATACCTACGAGCAGTACTTC. The rearrangement links TRBV20-1 to TRBJ2-7, with D possibly being TRBD1 or TRBD2 (6 bases each). V was clipped by 2 bases and J by 2 bases, with 13 bases between them. The CDR3 runs to 14 residues. Germline V gives CDR1 DFQATT, CDR2 SNEGSKA (reference sequence).

This clonotype was seen ten or more times. The chain carries TRBV5-1 and TRBJ1-5; possible D gene TRBD1, 5 bases. This CDR3 is 14 amino acids long. Trimming removed 0 bases from V and 5 bases from J, with 9 bases in between. Germline CDR1 is SGHRS and CDR2 is YFSETQ. CDR3 nucleotide sequence: TGCGCCAGCAGCTTGGATCAGGGCGATCAGCCCCAGCATTTT. It encodes CASSLDQGDQPQHF.

This clonotype was observed many times. The CDR3: CASSQRVYGYTF. Written as DNA, the CDR3 is TGTGCCAGCAGCCAGCGGGTCTATGGCTACACCTTC. This chain joins TRBV3-1 and TRBJ1-2; D unresolved. Trimming stripped 3 bases from V and 4 bases from J, with 6 bases between. This CDR3 region has 12 residues. Germline V lookup: CDR1 LGHDT, CDR2 YNNKEL (reference sequence).

This clonotype was seen many times. This chain connects TRBV20-1 to TRBJ2-7, with TRBD1 as a possible D gene (7 bases). The CDR3 runs to 16 residues. Germline V CDR1 and CDR2: DFQATT, SNEGSKA (reference sequence). V was trimmed by 3 bases and J by 2 bases, leaving 20 bases between them. CDR3 amino acids: CSARYGRGTVTYEQYF. The CDR3 coding sequence is TGCAGTGCTAGGTACGGTCGCGGGACAGTGACCTACGAGCAGTACTTC.

This clonotype was recorded at least ten times. The chain joins TRBV5-1 to TRBJ2-1; weak D call: TRBD1 (5 bases). Germline loops: CDR1 SGHRS, CDR2 YFSETQ. Trimming pared 0 bases from V and 9 bases from J, leaving 16 bases between. The CDR3 extends over 15 amino acids. The CDR3 sequence: CASSLVEGQGSEQFF. The CDR3 DNA follows: TGCGCCAGCAGCTTGGTAGAAGGGCAGGGCAGTGAGCAGTTCTTC.

The chain couples TRBV10-1 to TRBJ1-6, with D unclear. This CDR3 comprises 13 residues. The ends were cut back, 8 bases at V and 5 bases at J, with 10 bases in the middle. Germline CDR1 and CDR2: WNHNN and SYGVQD (reference sequence). In DNA form, the CDR3 reads TGCGCCAGCCAGGCGGGTCATAATTCACCCCTCCACTTT. As protein: CASQAGHNSPLHF.

This clonotype has a count of ten or more. Written as DNA, the CDR3 is TGTGCCAGCAGCGTAGCCCTGTTAGCAACTGGAAACACCATATATTTT. Protein sequence: CASSVALLATGNTIYF. This chain links TRBV9 with TRBJ1-3; unclear D gene. Between the trimmed V and J ends, which lost 0 bases and 2 bases, there was a span of 12 bases. The length of the CDR3 is 16 residues. Germline CDR1 and CDR2: SGDLS and YYNGEE.

In its sample, this clonotype was seen a few times. V usage is TRBV6-6 and J usage is TRBJ2-3; D not certain. Between the trimmed V and J ends, which lost 7 bases and 3 bases, there was a span of 14 bases. Germline V lookup: CDR1 MNHNY, CDR2 SVGAGI (reference sequence). The CDR3 runs 14 residues. The chain's CDR3 is CASTRGPQTDTQYF. CDR3 DNA: TGTGCCAGCACCCGAGGCCCCCAGACAGATACGCAGTATTTT.

Only a few counts were recorded for this clonotype. The chain recombines TRBV3-1 with TRBJ2-2, with unresolved D. Germline CDR1 is LGHDT and CDR2 is YNNKEL (reference sequence). The V end lost 2 bases, the J end lost 9 bases, and 10 bases lay between the germline ends. CDR3 size: 13 residues. The CDR3 region is CASSQTRTRELFF. The CDR3 coding sequence is TGTGCCAGCAGCCAAACCAGAACCAGGGAGCTGTTTTTT.

This clonotype appeared many times. The gene calls are TRBV7-9 and TRBJ2-3, with D possibly being TRBD1 or TRBD2 (7 bases each). The CDR3 spans 15 residues. Germline V gives CDR1 SEHNR, CDR2 FQNEAQ (reference sequence). V was cut by 6 bases and J by 4 bases, with 17 bases left in between. Here the CDR3 reads CASRLQGRVADTQYF. CDR3 in DNA: TGTGCCAGCAGACTACAGGGGAGGGTCGCAGATACGCAGTATTTT.

This clonotype was observed at least ten times. The chain has TRBV10-3 and TRBJ2-2, with D maybe TRBD1 (5 bases). The V and J ends lost 6 bases and 6 bases respectively, with 11 bases between them. The length of the CDR3 is 13 residues. CDR1 and CDR2 from the germline V gene are ENHRY and SYGVKD. The CDR3 spells CAIRTDRAGELFF. As DNA, the CDR3 is TGTGCCATCAGGACAGATCGGGCCGGGGAGCTGTTTTTT.

This clonotype was recorded many times. This chain joins TRBV20-1 and TRBJ1-4, with D hard to call. The CDR3 is 15 residues long. Germline loops: CDR1 DFQATT, CDR2 SNEGSKA (reference sequence). V lost 2 bases, J lost 4 bases, and 14 bases lay in between. CDR3 loop: CSARTLSRDNEKLFF. CDR3 bases: TGCAGTGCTAGAACACTAAGTCGAGATAATGAAAAACTGTTTTTT.

This clonotype was picked up a small number of times. This rearrangement joins TRBV7-9 to TRBJ1-1, with 7 bases that match TRBD1. Germline CDR1 and CDR2: SEHNR and FQNEAQ (reference sequence). Trimming took 5 bases from V and 0 from J; bases not matched to a gene: 9. The CDR3 length is 16 residues. The chain's CDR3 is CASSKTGRSMNTEAFF. DNA of the CDR3: TGTGCCAGCAGCAAGACAGGGAGGAGTATGAACACTGAAGCTTTCTTT. Variable domain in full (rest from reference TRBV7-9 and TRBJ1-1): DTGVSQNPRHKITKRGQNVTFRCDPISEHNRLYWYRQTLGQGPEFLTYFQNEAQLEKSRLLSDRFSAERPKGSFSTLEIQRTEQGDSAMYLCASSKTGRSMNTEAFFGQGTRLTVV.

The sample holds many counts of this clonotype. The chain links TRBV27 to TRBJ2-2, with a possible D match to TRBD1 (6 bases). Germline V gives CDR1 MNHEY, CDR2 SMNVEV (reference sequence). This CDR3 spans 13 amino acids. Trimming took off 8 bases at V and 6 bases at J, with 13 bases between the two ends. The CDR3 reads CASGRQGSGELFF. Here the CDR3 DNA reads TGTGCCAGCGGAAGGCAGGGGTCCGGGGAGCTGTTTTTT.

This clonotype has at least ten counts. The chain carries TRBV6-2 or TRBV6-3 and TRBJ1-2; D call uncertain. Germline V lookup: CDR1 MNHEY, CDR2 SVGEGT. The CDR3 is made up of 12 amino acids. Trimming removed 5 bases at V and 7 bases at J, with 11 bases between. This CDR3 reads CASSLEVAGYTF. The CDR3 DNA sequence: TGTGCCAGCAGTCTCGAGGTGGCTGGCTACACCTTC.

This clonotype was counted many times. The chain joins TRBV20-1 to TRBJ2-1, with a tentative D call TRBD1 (5 bases). This CDR3 is built from 13 residues. V lost 1 base and J lost 3, with 7 bases in between. CDR1 DFQATT and CDR2 SNEGSKA come from the germline V gene (reference sequence). The CDR3 loop reads CSARVQGYNEQFF. For the CDR3, the DNA is TGCAGTGCTAGAGTTCAGGGCTACAATGAGCAGTTCTTC.

This clonotype has more than one count but fewer than ten. V gene TRBV7-2 combines with J gene TRBJ1-1; TRBD1 agrees at 7 bases. Germline lookup yields CDR1 SGHTA and CDR2 FQGNSA. The CDR3 is 15 residues long. V shed 0 bases and J 7 bases; nucleotides not matched to a gene: 8. The CDR3 region is CASSLAMSGGIEAFF. In nucleotides, the CDR3 is TGTGCCAGCAGCTTAGCAATGTCAGGGGGAATTGAAGCTTTCTTT.

This clonotype was recorded at least ten times. This chain links TRBV7-9 with TRBJ1-1, with 7 bases identical to TRBD1. The CDR3 length is 16 residues. The V gene end was trimmed by 1 base and the J gene end by 7 bases; junction bases not matched to a gene: 12. Germline V gene data show CDR1 as SEHNR and CDR2 as FQNEAQ (reference sequence). CDR3 sequence (DNA): TGTGCCAGCAGCTTAGGGGTCCGGGACAGCCAGTTTGAAGCTTTCTTT. Translated, it gives CASSLGVRDSQFEAFF.

The chain is built from TRBV7-6 and TRBJ2-7; D uncertain. The CDR3 is made up of 16 amino acids. Trimming took off 1 base at V and 2 bases at J, with 15 bases between the two ends. CDR1 and CDR2 from the germline V gene are SGHVS and FNYEAQ. The CDR3 loop is CASSLVFRATPYEQYF. The CDR3 nucleotides read TGTGCCAGCAGCTTAGTGTTCCGGGCTACTCCCTACGAGCAGTACTTC.

This clonotype was seen at least ten times. This sequence joins TRBV20-1 and TRBJ2-7, with a possible D match to TRBD1 (6 bases). Trimming removed 0 bases from V and 0 bases from J, with 15 bases in between. The germline V gene has CDR1 DFQATT and CDR2 SNEGSKA (reference sequence). The CDR3 has 16 residues. The CDR3 DNA follows: TGCAGTGCTAGAGACCCGACAGGCTTAAGCTCCTACGAGCAGTACTTC. This encodes CSARDPTGLSSYEQYF.

This clonotype was detected many times. The V gene is TRBV10-3, the J gene TRBJ1-2, with no clear D. Germline values: CDR1 ENHRY, CDR2 SYGVKD. V was pared by 7 bases and J by 8 bases, with 11 bases between. This CDR3 has 11 amino acids. DNA of the CDR3: TGTGCCATCAAAGGGCGAAAAGGCTACACCTTC. This gives the protein CAIKGRKGYTF.

The genes are TRBV14 and TRBJ2-5; D not resolved. In germline, CDR1 is SGHDN, CDR2 FVKESK. The CDR3 has 13 amino acids. The V end was cut by 6 bases, the J end by 1 base, with 9 bases between. CDR3 sequence reads: CASSQNFQETQYF. The CDR3 bases are TGTGCCAGCAGTCAAAATTTCCAAGAGACCCAGTACTTC.